A single sample is the source of the 17 T cell receptor beta chains below, sequenced in a study of blood T cells in healthy people across ages. Alongside a J-beta primer mix, a sample-barcoded 5' primer served in a second PCR lasting about 7 to 12 cycles. TCRdb re-called the 5' RACE reads through MiXCR, storing one row per CDR3 protein. The table includes approximately 850,000 distinct CDR3 sequences, 40% to 50% detected once. Sequencing was carried out using blood. Every receptor here comes from a man aged 55 to 70 in good health.

The J gene is TRBJ2-1, the V gene TRBV3-1; D is uncertain. CDR1 is LGHDT and CDR2 is YNNKEL in the germline V gene (reference sequence). Trimming shortened V by 0 bases and J by 11 bases, and 14 bases separated the two germline ends. CDR3 length equals 14 residues. The CDR3 DNA sequence: TGTGCCAGCAGCCAAGATTATGATGTCGACAAGCAGTTCTTC. Amino acids: CASSQDYDVDKQFF.

DNA of the CDR3: TGTGCCAGCCGCCAAGAAACCCCCGGACAGCAGTACTTC. Amino acid sequence: CASRQETPGQQYF. The rearrangement joins TRBV6-5 to TRBJ2-7; D unclear. Trimming cost V 8 bases and J 8 bases, with 19 bases left between them. The CDR3 has 13 residues. Per the germline V gene, CDR1 is MNHEY and CDR2 is SVGAGI.

This chain uses TRBV6-2 or TRBV6-3 with TRBJ2-1; 8 bases line up with TRBD2. The CDR3 runs to 15 residues. J lost 3 bases, V lost 7 bases, and 8 bases had no gene match. Germline CDR1 MNHEY, CDR2 SVGEGT. CDR3 nucleotides: TGTGCCAGCAAAGACGGGGGGGCCGACTACAATGAGCAGTTCTTC. This translates into CASKDGGADYNEQFF.

Notes on this clonotype: Sequence at one end of the junction differs from germline and may be a read error. This chain connects TRBV7-6 to TRBJ2-6, with unresolved D. The germline CDR1 and CDR2 sequences are SGHVS and FNYEAQ. The CDR3 is 17 residues long. CDR3 sequence: CASSLELLPSEANVLTF. The CDR3 DNA is TGTGCCAGCAGCTTAGAGCTTCTCCCCTCTGAGGCCAACGTCCTGACTTTC.

V is TRBV7-2 and J is TRBJ2-3; TRBD2 matches 8 bases. Looked up from germline, CDR1 is SGHTA and CDR2 is FQGNSA. Trimming at V came to 2 bases and at J to 5 bases, leaving 12 bases not matched to a gene. The CDR3 sequence is 17 residues long. The CDR3 DNA sequence: TGTGCCAGCAGCTTATATGTCCGGCGGGGGGTAATAGATACGCAGTATTTT. It yields the protein CASSLYVRRGVIDTQYF.

The sample holds one count of this clonotype. The J gene is TRBJ1-4, the V gene TRBV4-3, with D possibly matching TRBD1 (6 bases). CDR3 length: 17 residues. V lost 3 bases to trimming and J lost 10 bases, with 24 bases between them. Per the germline V gene, CDR1 is LGHNA and CDR2 is YSLEER. The DNA for the CDR3 is TGCGCCAGCAGCCAGGGAGTAGACGGAGGGGGACGCGGAAAACTGTTTTTT. Amino acids: CASSQGVDGGGRGKLFF.

This chain joins TRBV6-6 and TRBJ2-5; D might be TRBD1 (5 bases). The CDR3 is made up of 14 amino acids. Germline V gene sequence: CDR1 MNHNY, CDR2 SVGAGI (reference sequence). Trimming pared 0 bases from V and 2 bases from J, leaving 7 bases between. CDR3 DNA: TGTGCCAGCAGTTACTCCCAGGGTCAAGAGACCCAGTACTTC. This sequence encodes CASSYSQGQETQYF.

The chain joins TRBV20-1 to TRBJ1-1; weak D call: TRBD1 (5 bases). The CDR3 consists of 13 residues. Trimming removed 6 bases at V and 0 bases at J, with 11 bases between. Per germline, CDR1 DFQATT and CDR2 SNEGSKA (reference sequence). The CDR3 spells CSAPRGMNTEAFF. The DNA of the CDR3 is TGCAGTGCCCCCCGGGGGATGAACACTGAAGCTTTCTTT.

J is TRBJ2-1 and V is TRBV3-1; D remains unclear. CDR3 length equals 15 residues. Deletions cut 4 bases from V and 0 bases from J, with 10 bases between. Looked up from germline, CDR1 is LGHDT and CDR2 is YNNKEL (reference sequence). The CDR3 reads CASSPLISSYNEQFF. CDR3 nucleotide sequence: TGTGCCAGCAGCCCACTTATAAGCTCCTACAATGAGCAGTTCTTC.

V and J are TRBV20-1 and TRBJ2-3; 11 bases are shared with TRBD2. The CDR3 is made up of 14 amino acids. Per germline, CDR1 DFQATT and CDR2 SNEGSKA (reference sequence). Losses at the gene ends were 4 bases for V and 4 bases for J; bases not matched to a gene: 4. CDR3 amino acids: CSAMVAGGSDTQYF. CDR3 coding DNA: TGCAGTGCTATGGTAGCGGGGGGGTCAGATACGCAGTATTTT.

The CDR3 DNA sequence: TGTGCCAGCAGCTTAGCGTCGGGGACTATGGACGAGCAGTACTTC. Translation gives CASSLASGTMDEQYF. The chain recombines TRBV7-2 with TRBJ2-4, with 7 bases matching TRBD2. The J call is doubtful: the DNA matches TRBJ2-7 better. The CDR3 totals 15 residues. CDR1 is SGHTA and CDR2 is FQGNSA in the germline V gene.

The chain recombines TRBV4-3 with TRBJ2-1; D not certain. There are 16 residues in the CDR3. V shed 1 base and J shed 7 bases, with 17 bases lying between them. Germline CDR1 is LGHNA and CDR2 is YSLEER. The DNA of the CDR3 is TGCGCCAGCAGCCAAGTAGGCCAGCCTTTGAGAAATGAGCAGTTCTTC. Translated: CASSQVGQPLRNEQFF.

The chain links TRBV7-3 to TRBJ2-7, with D unclear. Germline V CDR1 and CDR2: SGHTA, FQGTGA. V lost 0 bases, J lost 8 bases, and 11 bases lay in between. CDR3 length: 13 amino acids. The chain's CDR3 is CASSLTRTEQQYF. The CDR3 region has the DNA TGTGCCAGCAGCTTAACGAGGACGGAACAGCAGTACTTC.

The V call is TRBV6-4, the J call TRBJ2-5; D possibly corresponds to TRBD1 (6 bases). The CDR3 length is 14 residues. Germline V lookup: CDR1 MRHNA, CDR2 SNTAGT. V was cut by 2 bases and J by 3 bases, with 10 bases left in between. CDR3 in amino acids: CASSDPTGKETQYF. The CDR3 DNA follows: TGTGCCAGCAGTGACCCCACAGGGAAAGAGACCCAGTACTTC.

The chain couples TRBV7-3 to TRBJ2-3; a possible D gene is TRBD1 (6 bases). The V end lost 4 bases, the J end lost 8 bases, and 13 bases lay between the germline ends. Germline CDR1 reads SGHTA; CDR2 reads FQGTGA. The CDR3 length is 13 residues. The CDR3 DNA reads TGTGCCAGCAGCTCAACAGGGTCAGTTACGCAGTATTTT. Translated: CASSSTGSVTQYF.

The J gene is TRBJ2-2, the V gene TRBV6-6; TRBD2 matches 9 bases. There are 17 residues in the CDR3. The V segment lost 6 bases and the J segment 3 bases; nucleotides outside the gene matches: 11. CDR1 is MNHNY, CDR2 SVGAGI, per germline (reference sequence). The CDR3 coding sequence is TGTGCCAGCAGGACGGGGCTAGCGGGGCGCTACACCGGGGAGCTGTTTTTT. Its translation is CASRTGLAGRYTGELFF.

V and J are TRBV27 and TRBJ2-2; TRBD2 aligns across 11 bases. The CDR3 length is 17 residues. From germline, CDR1 is MNHEY and CDR2 SMNVEV (reference sequence). With 6 bases clipped from V and 5 bases from J, the junction kept 11 bases outside the gene matches. CDR3 DNA: TGTGCCAGCAGCGTGGGCGGACTAGCGGGCGTTACCGGGGAGCTGTTTTTT. Encoded protein: CASSVGGLAGVTGELFF.